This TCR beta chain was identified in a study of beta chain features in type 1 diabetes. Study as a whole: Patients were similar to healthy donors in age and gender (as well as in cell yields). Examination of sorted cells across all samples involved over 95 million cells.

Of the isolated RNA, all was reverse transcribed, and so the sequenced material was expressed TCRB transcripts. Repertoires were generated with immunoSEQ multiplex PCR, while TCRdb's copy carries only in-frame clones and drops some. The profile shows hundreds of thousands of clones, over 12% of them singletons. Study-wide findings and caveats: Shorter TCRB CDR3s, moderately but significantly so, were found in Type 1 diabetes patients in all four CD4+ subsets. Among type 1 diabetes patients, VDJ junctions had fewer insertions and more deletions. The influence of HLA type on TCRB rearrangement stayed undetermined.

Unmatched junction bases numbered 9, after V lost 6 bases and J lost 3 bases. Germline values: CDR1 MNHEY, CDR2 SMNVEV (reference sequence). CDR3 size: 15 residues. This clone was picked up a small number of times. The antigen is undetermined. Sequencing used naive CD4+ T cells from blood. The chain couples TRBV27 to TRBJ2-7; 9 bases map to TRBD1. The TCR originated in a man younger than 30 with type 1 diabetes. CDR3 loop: CASSQRGTGHYEQYF. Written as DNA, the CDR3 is TGTGCCAGCAGCCAACGGGGGACAGGGCACTACGAGCAGTACTTC.